What follows describes a single T cell receptor beta chain. The sample comes from a study of blood T cell repertoires in COVID-19. For the study at large: T cells, B-cell-depleted T cells, or PBMCs supplied cDNA or gDNA.

The ends were cut back, 3 bases at V and 4 bases at J, with 12 bases in the middle. The CDR3 totals 13 residues. Looked up from germline, CDR1 is DFQATT and CDR2 is SNEGSKA (reference sequence). Measured with immunoSEQ multiplex PCR; TCRdb has only the in-frame clones, and not every one. Of tens of thousands of clones in the sample, over 75% were seen once. The sample taken for sequencing was peripheral blood. The source is a woman of 80 years or more with acute or convalescent COVID-19. V is TRBV20-1 and J is TRBJ1-1, with D possibly matching TRBD1 (6 bases). CDR3 in amino acids: CSASPGAGTEAFF. CDR3 bases: TGCAGTGCTAGTCCAGGGGCAGGCACTGAAGCTTTCTTT.